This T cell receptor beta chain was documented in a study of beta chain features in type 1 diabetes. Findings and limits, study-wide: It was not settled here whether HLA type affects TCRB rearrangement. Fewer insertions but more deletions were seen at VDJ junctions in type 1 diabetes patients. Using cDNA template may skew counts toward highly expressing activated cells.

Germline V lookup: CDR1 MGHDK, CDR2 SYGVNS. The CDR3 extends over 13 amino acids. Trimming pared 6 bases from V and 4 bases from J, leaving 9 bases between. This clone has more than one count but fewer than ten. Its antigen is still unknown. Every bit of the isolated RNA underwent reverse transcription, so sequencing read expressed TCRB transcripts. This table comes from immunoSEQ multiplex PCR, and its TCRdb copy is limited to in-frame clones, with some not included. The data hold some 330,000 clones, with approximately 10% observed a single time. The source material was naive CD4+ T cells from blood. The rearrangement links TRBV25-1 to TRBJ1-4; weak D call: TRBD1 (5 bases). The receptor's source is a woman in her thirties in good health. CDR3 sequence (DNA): TGTGCCAGCAGACGGGGACTTAATGAAAAACTGTTTTTT. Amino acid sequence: CASRRGLNEKLFF.